The present entry profiles one T cell receptor (beta chain) with its context. The data belong to a study of shared clonotypes between healthy human individuals. Germline V gene data show CDR1 as SGHTA and CDR2 as FQGNSA. CDR3 length: 18 residues. Losses at the gene ends were 1 base for V and 2 bases for J; bases not matched to a gene: 9. Adult Caucasians living in Nashville, Tennessee made up all of the donors. Unsorted samples used tens of millions of PBMCs for genomic DNA. Replicate PCRs were loaded with approximately 300 ng DNA from unsorted PBMC, around 30,000 T cell genomes. Per the study methods: Quality scores were absent from the junction-only immunoSEQ sequences, so filtering differed. Clones were sequenced by immunoSEQ multiplex PCR, and TCRdb holds only the in-frame ones, with some missing. The DNA gave D and trimming, while V, J and clone size come from that table. The profile shows approximately 500,000 clones, over 75% of them singletons.

The chain couples TRBV7-2 to TRBJ2-5, with 11 bases aligning to TRBD2. The sample consisted of PBMCs. The sequence came from a woman in her forties in good health. Some clones in this sample may be carry-over from other donors' samples. In DNA, the CDR3 is TGTGCCAGCAGCTTAGAGCTAGCGGCTAGCGGGGGGCAAGAGACCCAGTACTTC. Its protein product is CASSLELAASGGQETQYF.